This TCR beta chain was captured by sequencing in a study of cytomegalovirus exposure and HLA in healthy donors. Study observations and caveats: Some TCR beta chains (roughly 160 of them) were listed as cytomegalovirus-associated.

CDR1 is MNHNY, CDR2 SVGAGI, per germline (reference sequence). CDR3 length: 15 amino acids. V trimming: 4 bases; J trimming: 0 bases; junction bases outside the gene matches: 1. Donors were drawn from the approximately 110-subject validation cohort, separate from the approximately 680-subject first cohort. The protocol was immunoSEQ multiplex PCR, while the TCRdb copy is restricted to in-frame clones and leaves out a portion. The repertoire holds about 280,000 clones, with more than 75% as singletons. A note on this clone: Its antigen is undetermined.

The specimen was PBMCs. The genes are TRBV6-6 and TRBJ1-4, with 8 bases lining up with TRBD1. The source is a young woman in good health and CMV-seronegative. CDR3 in amino acids: CASSSDRATNEKLFF. The CDR3, as DNA: TGTGCCAGCAGTTCGGACAGGGCAACTAATGAAAAACTGTTTTTT.